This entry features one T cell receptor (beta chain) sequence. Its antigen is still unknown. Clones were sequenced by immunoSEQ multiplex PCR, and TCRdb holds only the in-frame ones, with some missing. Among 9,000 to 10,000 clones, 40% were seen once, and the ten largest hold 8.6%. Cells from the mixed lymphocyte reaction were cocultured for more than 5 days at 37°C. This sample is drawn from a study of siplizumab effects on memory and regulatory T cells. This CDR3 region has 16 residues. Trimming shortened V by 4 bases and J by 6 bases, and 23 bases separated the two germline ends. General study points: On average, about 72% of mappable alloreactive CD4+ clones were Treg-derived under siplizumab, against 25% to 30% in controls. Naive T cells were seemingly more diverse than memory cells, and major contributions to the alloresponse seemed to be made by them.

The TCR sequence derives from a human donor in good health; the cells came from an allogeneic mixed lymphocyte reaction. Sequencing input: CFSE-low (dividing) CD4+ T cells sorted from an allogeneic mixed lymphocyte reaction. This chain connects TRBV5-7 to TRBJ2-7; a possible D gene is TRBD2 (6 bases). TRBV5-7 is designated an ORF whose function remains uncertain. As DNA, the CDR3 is TGTGCCAGCAGCCCTGGGACTCAGGCTCAGGGCCCCGAGCAGTACTTC. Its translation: CASSPGTQAQGPEQYF.